Listed below are T cell receptor beta chains from one sample, sequenced in a study of blood T cells in healthy people across ages. TCRdb used MiXCR to reprocess the 5' RACE reads, holding one entry per CDR3 protein. The table records roughly 680,000 distinct CDR3 sequences, around half of them present only once. Sequencing was performed on blood. These receptors were collected from an older woman in good health. Both conserved end residues are part of each CDR3.

CDR3 protein	V gene	J gene
CASSLRSQGEQFF	TRBV7-3	TRBJ2-1
CASSQSTGKLFF	TRBV7-2	TRBJ1-4
CASRVETGSSLYTEAFF	TRBV2	TRBJ1-1
CASSSHRTSGSTDTQYF	TRBV7-2	TRBJ2-3
CASSYSRGRDGYTF	TRBV6-2/TRBV6-3	TRBJ1-2
CSAGQGRAGEQYF	TRBV29-1	.
CASRRKQGRETQYF	TRBV23-1	TRBJ2-5
CDTSDLDDLGLLVEKLFF	TRBV24-1	TRBJ1-4
CANSLRSSYNEQFF	TRBV12-3/TRBV12-4	TRBJ2-1
CASSSPGTGDYGYTF	TRBV12-3/TRBV12-4	TRBJ1-2
CASSQERRGTDTQYF	TRBV4-3	TRBJ2-3
CASSSGQTALNEQFF	TRBV27	TRBJ2-1
CASSPTGIGTGELFF	TRBV7-9	TRBJ2-2
CASRSPGTGGVGYTF	TRBV28	TRBJ1-2
CASSLGNRVAGELFF	TRBV27	TRBJ2-2
CASSIGRTDTQYF	TRBV5-1	TRBJ2-3
CASSYRSGSGDGETQYF	TRBV6-6	TRBJ2-5